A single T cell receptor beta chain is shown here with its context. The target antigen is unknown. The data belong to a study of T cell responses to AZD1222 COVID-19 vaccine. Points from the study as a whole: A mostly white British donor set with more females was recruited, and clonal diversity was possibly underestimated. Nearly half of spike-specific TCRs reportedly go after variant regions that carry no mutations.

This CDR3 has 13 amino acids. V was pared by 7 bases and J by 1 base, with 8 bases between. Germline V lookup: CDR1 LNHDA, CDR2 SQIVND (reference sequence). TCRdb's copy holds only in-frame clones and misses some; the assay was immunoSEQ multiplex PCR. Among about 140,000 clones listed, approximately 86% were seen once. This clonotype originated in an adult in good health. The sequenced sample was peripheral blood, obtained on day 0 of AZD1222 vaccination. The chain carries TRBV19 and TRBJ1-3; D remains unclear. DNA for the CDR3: TGTGCCAGTAAAGTCTGGTCTGGAAACACCATATATTTT. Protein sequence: CASKVWSGNTIYF.